The 7 T cell receptor beta chains reported below all come from one sample, sequenced in a study of T cells in Graves' hyperthyroidism and ophthalmopathy. The investigators amplified TCR beta CDR3 regions from RNA transcripts. HTBI primers drove first-round RT-PCR of the TCR CDR3. TCRdb redid the calling of the multiplex PCR reads with MiXCR, one entry per CDR3 protein. The sample has about 520,000 distinct CDR3 sequences, about 24% seen once. The specimen sequenced was blood. These TCRs come from a woman aged 30 to 39 with Graves' ophthalmopathy.

The count of this clonotype is one. Here the CDR3 omits its conserved ending phenylalanine or tryptophan, so a read error is the likely source. The chain combines TRBV7-2 with TRBJ1-5, with D hard to call. The CDR3 length is 16 residues. The germline V gene has CDR1 SGHTA and CDR2 FQGNSA. The ends were cut back, 0 bases at V and 0 bases at J, with 9 bases in the middle. The CDR3: CASSLAAAYSNQPQHL. DNA for the CDR3: TGTGCCAGCAGCTTAGCGGCAGCTTATAGCAATCAGCCCCAGCATTTG.

This chain uses TRBV12-3 or TRBV12-4 with TRBJ1-5; D is perhaps TRBD1 (5 bases). This CDR3 is built from 12 residues. V was trimmed by 3 bases and J by 9 bases, leaving 9 bases between them. This CDR3 reads CASSLQGWPQHF. The CDR3 coding sequence is TGTGCCAGCAGTTTGCAGGGATGGCCCCAGCATTTT.

In its sample, this clonotype was seen many times. This sequence joins TRBV11-1 and TRBJ2-2; 7 bases line up with TRBD2. This CDR3 has 18 residues. CDR1 and CDR2 from the germline V gene are SGHAT and FQDESV (reference sequence). The trim removed 4 bases at V and 8 bases at J, leaving 19 bases unmatched. CDR3 sequence reads: CASSSPPGGAAGEGELFF. The CDR3 DNA reads TGTGCCAGCAGCTCCCCCCCGGGCGGAGCCGCGGGGGAGGGGGAGCTGTTTTTT.

This clonotype was counted many times. V usage is TRBV19 and J usage is TRBJ1-3; D is uncertain. Per the germline V gene, CDR1 is LNHDA and CDR2 is SQIVND (reference sequence). This CDR3 region has 12 residues. Trimming took off 6 bases at V and 4 bases at J, with 7 bases between the two ends. The CDR3 sequence: CASRPDGNTIYF. CDR3 sequence (DNA): TGTGCCAGTAGGCCGGACGGAAACACCATATATTTT.

This clonotype was seen many times. The chain employs TRBV5-6 and TRBJ2-5, with D perhaps matching TRBD1 or TRBD2 (6 bases each). The CDR3 has 14 amino acids. CDR1 and CDR2 (germline): SGHDT, YYEEEE. V gave up 4 bases and J gave up 4 bases, with 14 bases separating them. The CDR3 is CASSLKQGGETQYF. DNA of the CDR3: TGTGCCAGCAGCCTGAAACAGGGAGGAGAGACCCAGTACTTC. The full variable domain, its missing parts supplied by reference TRBV5-6 and TRBJ2-5, is DAGVTQSPTHLIKTRGQQVTLRCSPKSGHDTVSWYQQALGQGPQFIFQYYEEEERQRGNFPDRFSGHQFPNYSSELNVNALLLGDSALYLCASSLKQGGETQYFGPGTRLLVL.

In this sample, this clonotype turned up many times. The genes are TRBV10-3 and TRBJ1-1, with D possibly TRBD1 on 5 matching bases. Germline V lookup: CDR1 ENHRY, CDR2 SYGVKD. Deletions cut 4 bases from V and 3 bases from J, with 15 bases between. This CDR3 has 15 amino acids. The CDR3 coding sequence is TGTGCCATCAGTGTCTCGGAAGGGGAGGACACTGAAGCTTTCTTT. Residues: CAISVSEGEDTEAFF.

This clonotype was seen ten or more times. The chain employs TRBV28 and TRBJ1-2, with no clear D. Trimming took 3 bases from V and 2 from J, leaving 16 bases between them. The CDR3 contains 16 residues. Germline loops: CDR1 MDHEN, CDR2 SYDVKM. The CDR3 coding sequence is TGTGCCAGCAGTTTGGGTATGGAAGCAACCAACTATGGCTACACCTTC. Protein product: CASSLGMEATNYGYTF.